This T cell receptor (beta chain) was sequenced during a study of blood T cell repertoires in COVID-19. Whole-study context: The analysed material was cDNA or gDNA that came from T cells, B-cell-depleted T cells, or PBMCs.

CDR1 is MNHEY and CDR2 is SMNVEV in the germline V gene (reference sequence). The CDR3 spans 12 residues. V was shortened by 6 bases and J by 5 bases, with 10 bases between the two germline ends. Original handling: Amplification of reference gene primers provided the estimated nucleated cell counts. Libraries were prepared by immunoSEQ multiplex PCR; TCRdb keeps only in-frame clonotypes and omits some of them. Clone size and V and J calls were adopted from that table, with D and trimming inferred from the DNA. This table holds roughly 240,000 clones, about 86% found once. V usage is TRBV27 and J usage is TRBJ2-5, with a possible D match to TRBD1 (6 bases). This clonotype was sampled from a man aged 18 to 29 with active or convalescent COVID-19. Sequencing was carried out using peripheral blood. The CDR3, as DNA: TGTGCCAGCAGCCAGGGGACGGAGACCCAGTACTTC. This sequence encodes CASSQGTETQYF.